This T cell receptor (beta chain) was captured in a study of control samples from healthy donors and cancer patients. The protocol was immunoSEQ multiplex PCR, while the TCRdb copy is restricted to in-frame clones and leaves out a portion. The sample shows 350,000 to 450,000 clones, 80% to 95% of them seen only once. This clone was detected once. The CDR3 consists of 16 residues. Germline V lookup: CDR1 MNHEY, CDR2 SMNVEV (reference sequence). V lost 2 bases, J lost 2 bases, and 13 bases lay in between. The material sequenced was PBMCs. The V and J genes are TRBV27 and TRBJ1-5, with TRBD1 as a possible D gene (6 bases). The receptor was isolated from a middle-aged man with head and neck cancer. The chain's CDR3 is CASSLAAGVGNQPQHF. The CDR3, as DNA: TGTGCCAGCAGTTTAGCGGCAGGGGTTGGCAATCAGCCCCAGCATTTT.